This section outlines one T cell receptor beta chain sequence together with its context. Its specificity is not known. Patients with alopecia areata provided lesional scalp punch biopsies as well as peripheral blood. This specimen comes from a study of CD8+ T cells in alopecia areata. cDNA prepared by RNA extraction and subsequent reverse transcription served as the template for sequencing. Sequencing used immunoSEQ multiplex PCR; TCRdb keeps in-frame clones, though not all of them. The sample lists around 140,000 clones, around 49% occurring once. The V end lost 2 bases, the J end lost 2 bases, and 7 bases lay between the germline ends. Germline V lookup: CDR1 GTSNPN, CDR2 SVGIG (reference sequence). The CDR3 totals 13 residues. General observations from the study: Relative to normal scalp, lesional scalp, especially alopecia totalis/universalis, showed higher clonality. Besides other cells, scalp samples also yield sequences of resident alphabeta T cells from normal skin.

The TCR sequence derives from a human donor with alopecia areata. The rearrangement uses TRBV30 and TRBJ2-1; the D gene is possibly TRBD2 (5 bases). The sequences come from CD8+ T cells sorted from blood, collected at week 0. The CDR3 protein is CAWSHGTYNEQFF. The CDR3 nucleotides are TGTGCCTGGAGTCACGGGACCTACAATGAGCAGTTCTTC.